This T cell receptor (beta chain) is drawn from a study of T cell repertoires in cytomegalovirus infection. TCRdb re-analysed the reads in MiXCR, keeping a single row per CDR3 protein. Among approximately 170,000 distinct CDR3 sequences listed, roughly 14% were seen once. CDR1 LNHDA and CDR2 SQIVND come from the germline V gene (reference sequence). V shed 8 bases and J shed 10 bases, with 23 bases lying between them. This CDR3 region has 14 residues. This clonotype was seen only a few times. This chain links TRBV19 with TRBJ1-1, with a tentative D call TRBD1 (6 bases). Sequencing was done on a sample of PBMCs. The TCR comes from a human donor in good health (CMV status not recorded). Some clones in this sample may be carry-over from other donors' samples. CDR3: CASVTTGSGRRAFF. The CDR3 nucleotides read TGTGCCAGTGTTACTACAGGGAGTGGCCGAAGAGCTTTCTTT.